The clone carrying this TCR beta chain was observed at least ten times. What it recognizes is unknown. Patients showing uncontrolled infection, other autoimmune disease, pregnancy or lactation were ineligible. This sample stems from a study of T cells in Graves' hyperthyroidism and ophthalmopathy. Findings and caveats of the study: Blood also carried most thyroid clonotypes expanded above 0.001.

The V end lost 6 bases, the J end lost 1 base, and 13 bases lay between the germline ends. CDR1 is MDHEN and CDR2 is SYDVKM in the germline V gene. The CDR3 sequence is 15 residues long. TCR beta CDR3 region amplification was performed from RNA transcripts. HTBI primers were the set used in a first-round RT-PCR of the TCR CDR3. TCRdb ran MiXCR on the multiplex PCR reads and lists one entry per CDR3 protein. The data show about half a million distinct CDR3 sequences, with around 22% seen just once and 10% to 12% held by the top ten. The rearrangement joins TRBV28 to TRBJ1-5; TRBD1 is a possible D gene (6 bases). The receptor's source is a woman in her 30s with Graves' ophthalmopathy. The sequencing sample was made of blood. The CDR3 reads CASSVLTGSNQPQHF. The CDR3 DNA is TGTGCCAGCAGCGTCCTTACAGGGAGCAATCAGCCCCAGCATTTT. Filled out from reference TRBV28 and TRBJ1-5, the complete variable domain reads DVKVTQSSRYLVKRTGEKVFLECVQDMDHENMFWYRQDPGLGLRLIYFSYDVKMKEKGDIPEGYSVSREKKERFSLILESASTNQTSMYLCASSVLTGSNQPQHFGDGTRLSIL.